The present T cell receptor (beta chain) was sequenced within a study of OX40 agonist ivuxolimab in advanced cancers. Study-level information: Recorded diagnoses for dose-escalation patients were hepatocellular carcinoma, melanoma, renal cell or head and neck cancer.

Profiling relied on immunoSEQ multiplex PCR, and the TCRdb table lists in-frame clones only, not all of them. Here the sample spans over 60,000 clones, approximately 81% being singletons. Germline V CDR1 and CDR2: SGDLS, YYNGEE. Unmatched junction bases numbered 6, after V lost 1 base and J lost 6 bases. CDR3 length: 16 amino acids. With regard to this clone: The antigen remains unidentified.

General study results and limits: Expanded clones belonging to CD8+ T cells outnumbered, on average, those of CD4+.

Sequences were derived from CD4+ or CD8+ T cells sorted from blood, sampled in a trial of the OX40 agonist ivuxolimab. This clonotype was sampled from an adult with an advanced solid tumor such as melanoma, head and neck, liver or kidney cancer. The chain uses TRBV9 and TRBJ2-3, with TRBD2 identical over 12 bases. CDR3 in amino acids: CASSVRLAGGSDTQYF. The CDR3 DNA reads TGTGCCAGCAGCGTACGCCTAGCGGGAGGGAGTGATACGCAGTATTTT.